The subject of this entry is one TCR beta chain. This record belongs to a study of beta chain features in type 1 diabetes. This CDR3 is 13 amino acids long. With 0 bases removed from V and 6 bases from J, the gap between germline ends came to 9 bases. Germline CDR1 reads SGHRS; CDR2 reads YFSETQ. The authors reverse transcribed all of the isolated RNA, so sequencing captured expressed TCRB transcripts. Libraries were prepared by immunoSEQ multiplex PCR; TCRdb keeps only in-frame clonotypes and omits some of them. The profile shows 500,000 to 700,000 clones, 15% to 17% of them singletons. The clonotype originates from a man younger than 30 in good health. Sequenced: naive CD4+ T cells from blood. V and J are TRBV5-1 and TRBJ1-2; no clear D. The DNA for the CDR3 is TGCGCCAGCAGCTTGGATTCGTCACATGGCTACACCTTC. Its translation: CASSLDSSHGYTF.